The source of this TCR beta chain is a study of T cells after yellow fever vaccination. Study-level points and caveats: Subsequent to the booster, the majority of primary-vaccination clones reappeared (96% CD4, 85% to 90% CD8). Across the CD4 and CD8 compartments, a small share of clonotypes was present in both.

The V gene end was trimmed by 5 bases and the J gene end by 1 base; junction bases not matched to a gene: 6. Germline CDR1 and CDR2: SEHNR and FQNEAQ (reference sequence). CDR3 length: 15 amino acids. Conversion of TCR transcripts into cDNA relied on 5'RACE template switching, which added a universal primer site and UMIs. TCRdb analysed the 5' RACE reads with MiXCR anew, one entry per CDR3 protein. The data contain some 560,000 distinct CDR3 sequences, less than 20% of them singletons. In regard to this clonotype: Antigen specificity is unknown. The CDR3 end shows no conserved phenylalanine or tryptophan, and so a read error is likely.

The rearrangement uses TRBV7-9 and TRBJ1-1; 8 nucleotides line up with TRBD1. The TCR comes from a man aged 18 to 29 who received the YFV17D yellow fever vaccine. Source: PBMCs, taken more than 4 days after the first yellow fever vaccination. CDR3 protein: CASSPPTGANTEAFS. The CDR3 bases are TGTGCCAGCAGCCCTCCGACAGGGGCGAACACTGAAGCTTTCTCT.